Sequencing of this T cell receptor beta chain was carried out in a study of blood T cell repertoires in COVID-19. Across the whole study: Acute and convalescent COVID-19 specimens originated in the United States, Italy and Spain.

This CDR3 comprises 16 residues. Germline CDR1 and CDR2: LNHDA and SQIVND (reference sequence). With 7 bases clipped from V and 4 bases from J, the junction kept 13 bases outside the gene matches. Ages ranged from about 18 to 89 years, with residence in more than 20 US areas. Participant reports of clinical history set cohort assignment. The table came from immunoSEQ multiplex PCR; TCRdb's copy has only in-frame clones and leaves some out. The repertoire holds around 280,000 clones, with nearly 90% as singletons. The receptor comes from a woman between 18 and 29 years old with acute COVID-19. The V gene is TRBV19, the J gene TRBJ1-5; TRBD1 aligns across 7 bases. Sequencing used PBMCs or T cells enriched from blood (not recorded which). The CDR3 region is CASTTRSDRWNQPQHF. CDR3 sequence (DNA): TGTGCCAGTACCACGCGATCGGACAGGTGGAATCAGCCCCAGCATTTT.